Below, 13 T cell receptor beta chains from the same sample are listed, as sequenced in a study of metastatic and nonmetastatic thyroid tumors. Thyroid surgery was performed in patients who had received no treatment beforehand. MiXCR re-clonotyped the PCR reads for TCRdb. The data show some 28,000 clones, 20% to 30% seen once. Source material: blood. The receptor source for this set is a female donor with papillary thyroid cancer or a benign thyroid nodule (not recorded which). Some clones in this sample may be carry-over from other donors' samples.

This clone was seen at least ten times. The chain couples TRBV19 to TRBJ1-4; a weak D match, TRBD1 (6 bases). Germline assignment: CDR1 LNHDA and CDR2 SQIVND (reference sequence). The ends were cut back, 1 base at V and 7 bases at J, with 13 bases in the middle. This CDR3 has 15 residues. CDR3 sequence reads: CASSIGSGVSEKLFF. The CDR3 bases are TGTGCCAGTAGTATAGGGTCAGGGGTCAGTGAAAAACTGTTTTTT.

This clone was detected ten times or more. V is TRBV3-1 and J is TRBJ2-6; D possibly corresponds to TRBD1 (5 bases). The germline V gene encodes CDR1 LGHDT and CDR2 YNNKEL (reference sequence). The CDR3 runs 14 residues. Between the trimmed V and J ends, which lost 7 bases and 12 bases, there was a span of 19 bases. The CDR3 here is CASTLSRKTAVLTF. In nucleotides, the CDR3 is TGTGCCAGCACCCTCAGCCGGAAGACAGCCGTCCTGACTTTC. Drawing the rest from reference TRBV3-1 and TRBJ2-6, the complete variable domain is DTAVSQTPKYLVTQMGNDKSIKCEQNLGHDTMYWYKQDSKKFLKIMFSYNNKELIINETVPNRFSPKSPDKAHLNLHINSLELGDSAVYFCASTLSRKTAVLTFGAGSRLTVL.

This clone has at least ten counts. This sequence joins TRBV5-4 and TRBJ2-7; 13 bases line up with TRBD2. V dropped 0 bases and J dropped 2; count of bases not matched to a gene: 14. Germline V gives CDR1 SGHNT, CDR2 YYREEE (reference sequence). The CDR3 has 20 amino acids. The CDR3 nucleotides are TGTGCCAGCAGCTTGGTTACCGGGACTAGCGGGACTTATGGTACCTACGAGCAGTACTTC. As protein: CASSLVTGTSGTYGTYEQYF.

In this sample, this clone turned up many times. The chain couples TRBV25-1 to TRBJ2-7; D is uncertain. CDR3 size: 14 residues. Germline CDR1 is MGHDK and CDR2 is SYGVNS. With 1 base removed from V and 5 bases from J, the gap between germline ends came to 12 bases. The CDR3 bases are TGTGCCAGCAGTGAATCCGGCGGCCCTGACGAGCAGTACTTC. Protein: CASSESGGPDEQYF.

Remarks on this clone: At one of its ends the junction is not consistent with the germline gene, which may arise from a read error. This rearrangement joins TRBV6-1 to TRBJ1-1; no reliable D call. This CDR3 spans 14 amino acids. Per germline, CDR1 MNHNS and CDR2 SASEGT. CDR3 sequence (DNA): TGTGCCAGCAGTCAACCCTGGCGTTACACTGAATCTTTCTTT. The encoded protein is CASSQPWRYTESFF.

This clone was seen many times. A read error may account for a junction end that differs from germline. The chain is built from TRBV19 and TRBJ2-1, with TRBD1 matching over 7 bases. This CDR3 has 14 amino acids. CDR1 is LNHDA, CDR2 SQIVND, per germline (reference sequence). CDR3 DNA sequence: TGTGCCAGTAGTATTCGAGGACAGGACAATGAGCAGCTCTTC. Translating it yields CASSIRGQDNEQLF.

This clone appeared many times. The chain has TRBV11-2 and TRBJ1-1; 10 bases fit TRBD1. The CDR3 spans 16 residues. The J segment lost 10 bases and the V segment lost 5 bases, leaving 16 bases of the junction unmatched. Germline loops: CDR1 SGHAT, CDR2 FQNNGV. The CDR3 nucleotides read TGTGCCAGCAGCCCCGGGACAGGGGTCGAGGTGACTCGAGCTTTCTTT. It specifies CASSPGTGVEVTRAFF.

This clone was detected ten times or more. The chain is built from TRBV6-2 or TRBV6-3 and TRBJ1-2, with TRBD1 identical over 9 bases. Germline CDR1 and CDR2: MNHEY and SVGEGT. With 5 bases clipped from V and 7 bases from J, the junction kept 2 bases outside the gene matches. The CDR3 spans 12 residues. The CDR3 DNA reads as TGTGCCAGCAGTGGGACAGGGCTTGGCTACACCTTC. Its protein is CASSGTGLGYTF.

The table lists this clone with many counts. Distinct nucleotide sequences in the sample also encode this CDR3. V usage is TRBV7-9 and J usage is TRBJ1-1, with a possible D match to TRBD1 (6 bases). The germline CDR1 and CDR2 sequences are SEHNR and FQNEAQ (reference sequence). The CDR3 has 14 amino acids. Trimming cost V 4 bases and J 3 bases, with 12 bases left between them. As DNA, the CDR3 is TGTGCCAGCAGCTCACAGGGAATAGACACTGAAGCTTTCTTT. Encoded protein: CASSSQGIDTEAFF.

The sample holds many counts of this clone. The genes are TRBV2 and TRBJ2-5, with TRBD2 matching 15 bases. This CDR3 has 15 residues. V shed 6 bases, J shed 5 bases, and the junction held 4 bases outside the gene matches. In germline, CDR1 is SNHLY, CDR2 FYNNEI. The CDR3 DNA sequence: TGTGCCAGCAGCGGACTAGCGGGAGGGCCGGAGACCCAGTACTTC. Amino acid sequence: CASSGLAGGPETQYF.

The V gene is TRBV6-1, the J gene TRBJ1-1, with 8 bases aligning to TRBD1. The germline V gene has CDR1 MNHNS and CDR2 SASEGT. The CDR3 is made up of 12 amino acids. The V and J ends lost 8 bases and 6 bases, in that order; junction bases with no gene match: 5. CDR3 nucleotides: TGTGCCAGCTGGGAGACAGGGGCTGAAGCTTTCTTT. Amino acids: CASWETGAEAFF.

This clone came up a few times. V is TRBV6-5 and J is TRBJ2-7, with D maybe TRBD2 (6 bases). V lost 4 bases, J lost 5 bases, and 21 bases lay in between. From germline, CDR1 is MNHEY and CDR2 SVGAGI. There are 16 residues in the CDR3. DNA for the CDR3: TGTGCCAGCAGTTCGAAATCCTGGACTAACCACCACGAGCAGTACTTC. Amino acids: CASSSKSWTNHHEQYF.

The sample holds a few counts of this clone. The rearrangement links TRBV6-1 to TRBJ1-1; no firm D call. The CDR3 is 17 amino acids. Germline values: CDR1 MNHNS, CDR2 SASEGT. Deletions cut 6 bases from V and 0 bases from J, with 20 bases between. The CDR3 here is CASSRSRVMGLNTEAFF. The CDR3 nucleotides read TGTGCCAGCAGCCGATCGAGGGTTATGGGTTTGAACACTGAAGCTTTCTTT.